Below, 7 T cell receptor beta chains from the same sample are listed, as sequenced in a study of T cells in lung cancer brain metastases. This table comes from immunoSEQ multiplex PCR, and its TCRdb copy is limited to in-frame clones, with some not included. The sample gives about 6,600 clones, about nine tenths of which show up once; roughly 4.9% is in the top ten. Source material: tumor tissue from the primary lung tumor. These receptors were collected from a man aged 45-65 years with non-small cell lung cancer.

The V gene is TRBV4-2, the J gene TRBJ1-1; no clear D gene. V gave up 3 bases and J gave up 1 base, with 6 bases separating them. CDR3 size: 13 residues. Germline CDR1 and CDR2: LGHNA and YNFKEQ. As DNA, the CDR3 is TGTGCCAGCAGCCACGAGCAGAACACTGAAGCTTTCTTT. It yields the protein CASSHEQNTEAFF.

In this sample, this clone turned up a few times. This CDR3 is CSVAVSPYEQYF. The CDR3 DNA sequence: TGCAGCGTTGCGGTCAGCCCCTACGAGCAGTACTTC. The J gene is TRBJ2-7, the V gene TRBV29-1, with no clear D. V gave up 4 bases and J gave up 2 bases, with 9 bases separating them. The CDR3 covers 12 residues. Germline CDR1 reads SQVTM; CDR2 reads ANQGSEA.

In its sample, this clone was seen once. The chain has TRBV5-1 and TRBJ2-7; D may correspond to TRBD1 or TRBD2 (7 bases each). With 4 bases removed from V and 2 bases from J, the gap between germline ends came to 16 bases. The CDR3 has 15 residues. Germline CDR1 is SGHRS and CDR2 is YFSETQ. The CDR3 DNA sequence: TGCGCCAGCAGCGAGGGGGGGACAGACGCCTACGAGCAGTACTTC. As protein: CASSEGGTDAYEQYF.

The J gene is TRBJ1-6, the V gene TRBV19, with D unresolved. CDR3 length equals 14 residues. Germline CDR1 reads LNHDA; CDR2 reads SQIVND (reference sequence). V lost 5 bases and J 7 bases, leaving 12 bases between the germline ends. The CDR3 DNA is TGTGCCAGTAGTGTAGCGGTTCTCAATTCACCCCTCCACTTT. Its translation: CASSVAVLNSPLHF.

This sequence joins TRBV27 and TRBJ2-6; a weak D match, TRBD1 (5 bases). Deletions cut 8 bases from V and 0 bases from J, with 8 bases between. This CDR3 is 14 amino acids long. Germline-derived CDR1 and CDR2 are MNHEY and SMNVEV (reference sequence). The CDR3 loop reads CASGANSGANVLTF. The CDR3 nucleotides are TGTGCCAGCGGGGCGAACTCTGGGGCCAACGTCCTGACTTTC.

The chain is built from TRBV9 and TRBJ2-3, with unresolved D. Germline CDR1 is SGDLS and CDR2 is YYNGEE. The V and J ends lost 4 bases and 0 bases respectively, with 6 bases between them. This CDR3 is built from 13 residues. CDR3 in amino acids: CASSFQSTDTQYF. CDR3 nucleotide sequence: TGTGCCAGCAGCTTCCAAAGCACAGATACGCAGTATTTT.

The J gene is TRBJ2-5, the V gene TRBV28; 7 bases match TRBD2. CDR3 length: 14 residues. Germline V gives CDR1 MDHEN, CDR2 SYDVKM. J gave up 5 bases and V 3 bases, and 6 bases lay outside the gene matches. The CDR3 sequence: CASSLSGARETQYF. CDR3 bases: TGTGCCAGCAGTTTGAGCGGGGCCCGGGAGACCCAGTACTTC.